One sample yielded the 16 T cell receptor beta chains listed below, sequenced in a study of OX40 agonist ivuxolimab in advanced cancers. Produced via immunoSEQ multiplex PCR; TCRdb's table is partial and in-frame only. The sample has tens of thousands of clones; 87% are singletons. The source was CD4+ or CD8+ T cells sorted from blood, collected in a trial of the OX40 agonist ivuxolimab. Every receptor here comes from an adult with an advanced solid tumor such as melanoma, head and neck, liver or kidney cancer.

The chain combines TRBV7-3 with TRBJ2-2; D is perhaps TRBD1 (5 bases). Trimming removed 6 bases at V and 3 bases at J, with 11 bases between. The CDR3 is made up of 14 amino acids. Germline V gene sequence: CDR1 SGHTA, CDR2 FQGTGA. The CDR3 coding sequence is TGTGCCAGCAGAATCAGCAGGGACACCGGGGAGCTGTTTTTT. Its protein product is CASRISRDTGELFF. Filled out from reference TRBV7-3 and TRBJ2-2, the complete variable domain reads GAGVSQTPSNKVTEKGKYVELRCDPISGHTALYWYRQSLGQGPEFLIYFQGTGAADDSGLPNDRFFAVRPEGSVSTLKIQRTERGDSAVYLCASRISRDTGELFFGEGSRLTVL.

The CDR3 protein is CAWSVLGASYNEQFF. The CDR3 DNA is TGTGCCTGGAGTGTACTGGGGGCCTCCTACAATGAGCAGTTCTTC. This chain joins TRBV30 and TRBJ2-1; a weak D match, TRBD1 (6 bases). The CDR3 consists of 15 residues. With 0 bases removed from V and 0 bases from J, the gap between germline ends came to 9 bases. The germline CDR1 and CDR2 sequences are GTSNPN and SVGIG (reference sequence).

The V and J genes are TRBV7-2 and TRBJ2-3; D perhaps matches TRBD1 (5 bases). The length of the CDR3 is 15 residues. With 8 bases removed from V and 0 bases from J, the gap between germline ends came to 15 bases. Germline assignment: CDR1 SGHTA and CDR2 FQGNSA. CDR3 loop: CASSDVGLSTDTQYF. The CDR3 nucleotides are TGTGCCAGCTCCGACGTGGGGCTTAGCACAGATACGCAGTATTTT.

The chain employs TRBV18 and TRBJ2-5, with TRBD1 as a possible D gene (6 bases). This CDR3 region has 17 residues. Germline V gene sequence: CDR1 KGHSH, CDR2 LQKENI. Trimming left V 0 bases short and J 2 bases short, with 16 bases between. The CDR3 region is CASSPPGHRTDQETQYF. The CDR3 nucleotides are TGTGCCAGCTCACCACCGGGTCATCGGACAGATCAAGAGACCCAGTACTTC.

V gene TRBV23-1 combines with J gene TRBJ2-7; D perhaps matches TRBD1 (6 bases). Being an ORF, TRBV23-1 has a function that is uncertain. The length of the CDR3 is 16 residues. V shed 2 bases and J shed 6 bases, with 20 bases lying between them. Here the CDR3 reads CASSQGATGSLGEQYF. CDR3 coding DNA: TGCGCCAGCAGTCAAGGGGCCACAGGGAGCTTGGGCGAGCAGTACTTC.

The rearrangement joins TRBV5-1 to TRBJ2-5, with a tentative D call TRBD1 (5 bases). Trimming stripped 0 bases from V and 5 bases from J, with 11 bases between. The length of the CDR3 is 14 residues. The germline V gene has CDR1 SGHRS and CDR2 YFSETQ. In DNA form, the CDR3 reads TGCGCCAGCAGCTTGGAACAGGTTGACGAGACCCAGTACTTC. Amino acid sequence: CASSLEQVDETQYF.

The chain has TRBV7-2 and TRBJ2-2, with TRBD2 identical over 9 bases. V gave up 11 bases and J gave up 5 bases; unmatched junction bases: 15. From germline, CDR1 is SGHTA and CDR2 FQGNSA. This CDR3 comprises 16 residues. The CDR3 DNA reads TGTGCCGGACGCGGGCGGGAGGGCCTAGGGACCGGGGAGCTGTTTTTT. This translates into CAGRGREGLGTGELFF.

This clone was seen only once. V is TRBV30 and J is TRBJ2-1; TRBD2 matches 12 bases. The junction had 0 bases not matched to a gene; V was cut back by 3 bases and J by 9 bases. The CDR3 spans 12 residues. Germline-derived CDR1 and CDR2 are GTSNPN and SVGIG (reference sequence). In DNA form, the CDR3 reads TGTGCCTGGAGGACTAGCGGGAGTGAGCAGTTCTTC. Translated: CAWRTSGSEQFF.

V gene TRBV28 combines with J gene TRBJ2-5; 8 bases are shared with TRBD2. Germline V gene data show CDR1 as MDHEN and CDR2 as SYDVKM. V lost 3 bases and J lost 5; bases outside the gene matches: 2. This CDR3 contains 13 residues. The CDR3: CASSFGGAETQYF. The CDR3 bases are TGTGCCAGCAGTTTCGGGGGGGCGGAGACCCAGTACTTC.

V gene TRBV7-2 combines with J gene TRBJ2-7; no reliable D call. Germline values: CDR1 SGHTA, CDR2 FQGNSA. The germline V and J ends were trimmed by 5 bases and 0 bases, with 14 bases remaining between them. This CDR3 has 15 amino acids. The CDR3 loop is CASSQRSLSSYEQYF. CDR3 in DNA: TGTGCCAGCAGCCAAAGGAGCCTTAGCTCCTACGAGCAGTACTTC.

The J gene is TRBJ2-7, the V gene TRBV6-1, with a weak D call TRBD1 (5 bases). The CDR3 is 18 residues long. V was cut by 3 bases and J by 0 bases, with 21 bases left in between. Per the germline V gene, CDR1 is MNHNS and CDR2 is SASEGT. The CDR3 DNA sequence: TGTGCCAGCAGTGACCCCGGTAGGGGCAACGCGAACTCCTACGAGCAGTACTTC. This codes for CASSDPGRGNANSYEQYF.

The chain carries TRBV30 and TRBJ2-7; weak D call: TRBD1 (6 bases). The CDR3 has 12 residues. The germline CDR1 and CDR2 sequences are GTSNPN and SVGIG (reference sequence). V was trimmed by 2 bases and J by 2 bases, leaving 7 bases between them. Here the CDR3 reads CAWSTGPYEQYF. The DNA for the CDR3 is TGTGCCTGGAGTACAGGGCCCTACGAGCAGTACTTC.

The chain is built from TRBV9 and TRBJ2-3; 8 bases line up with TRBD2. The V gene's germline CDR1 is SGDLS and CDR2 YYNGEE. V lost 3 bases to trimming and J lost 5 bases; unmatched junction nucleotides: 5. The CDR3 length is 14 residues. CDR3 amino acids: CASSGGTRGDTQYF. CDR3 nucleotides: TGTGCCAGCAGCGGGGGGACTAGGGGAGATACGCAGTATTTT.

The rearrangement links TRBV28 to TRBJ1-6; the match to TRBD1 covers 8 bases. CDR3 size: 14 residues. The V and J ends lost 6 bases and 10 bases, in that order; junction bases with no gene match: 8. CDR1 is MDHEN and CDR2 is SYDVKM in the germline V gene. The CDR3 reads CASSPDRGKSPLHF. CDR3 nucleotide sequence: TGTGCCAGCAGCCCTGACAGGGGAAAGTCACCCCTCCACTTT.

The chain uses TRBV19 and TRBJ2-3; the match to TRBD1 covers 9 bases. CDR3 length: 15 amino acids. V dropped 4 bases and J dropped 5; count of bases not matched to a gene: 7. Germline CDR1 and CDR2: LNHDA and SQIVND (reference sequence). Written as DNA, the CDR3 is TGTGCCAGTAGTACTCACAGGGGGCTGAAAGATACGCAGTATTTT. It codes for CASSTHRGLKDTQYF.

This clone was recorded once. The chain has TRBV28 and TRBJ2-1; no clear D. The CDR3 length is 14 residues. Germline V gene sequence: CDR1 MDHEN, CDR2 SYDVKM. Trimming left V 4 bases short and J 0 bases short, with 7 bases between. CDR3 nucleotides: TGTGCCAGCAGTTATTTAAGCTCCTACAATGAGCAGTTCTTC. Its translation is CASSYLSSYNEQFF.